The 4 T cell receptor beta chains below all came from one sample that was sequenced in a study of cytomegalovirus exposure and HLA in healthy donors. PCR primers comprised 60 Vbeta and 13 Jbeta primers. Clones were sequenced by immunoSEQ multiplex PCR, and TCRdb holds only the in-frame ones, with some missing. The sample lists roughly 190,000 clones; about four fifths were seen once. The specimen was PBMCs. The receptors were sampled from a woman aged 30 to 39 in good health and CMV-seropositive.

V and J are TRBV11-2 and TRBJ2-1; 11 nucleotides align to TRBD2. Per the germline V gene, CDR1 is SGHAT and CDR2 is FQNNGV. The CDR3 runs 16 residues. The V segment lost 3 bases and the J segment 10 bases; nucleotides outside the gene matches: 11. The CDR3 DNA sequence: TGTGCCAGCAGCTTTGCCCCCGGACTAGCGGGTGGAGAGCAGTTCTTC. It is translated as CASSFAPGLAGGEQFF.

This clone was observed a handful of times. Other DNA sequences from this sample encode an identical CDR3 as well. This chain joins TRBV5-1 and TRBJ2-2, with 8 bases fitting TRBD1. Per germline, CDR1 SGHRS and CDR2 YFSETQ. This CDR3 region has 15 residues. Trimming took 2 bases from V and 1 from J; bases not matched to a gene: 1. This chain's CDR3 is CASSFGTGNTGELFF. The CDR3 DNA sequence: TGCGCCAGCAGCTTTGGGACAGGGAACACCGGGGAGCTGTTTTTT.

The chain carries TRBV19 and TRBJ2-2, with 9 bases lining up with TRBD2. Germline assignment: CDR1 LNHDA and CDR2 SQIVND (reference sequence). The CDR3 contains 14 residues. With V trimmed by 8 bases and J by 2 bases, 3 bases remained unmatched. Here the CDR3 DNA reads TGTGCCAGTTCTAGCGGGATTAACACCGGGGAGCTGTTTTTT. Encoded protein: CASSSGINTGELFF. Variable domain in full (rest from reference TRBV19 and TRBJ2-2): DGGITQSPKYLFRKEGQNVTLSCEQNLNHDAMYWYRQDPGQGLRLIYYSQIVNDFQKGDIAEGYSVSREKKESFPLTVTSAQKNPTAFYLCASSSGINTGELFFGEGSRLTVL.

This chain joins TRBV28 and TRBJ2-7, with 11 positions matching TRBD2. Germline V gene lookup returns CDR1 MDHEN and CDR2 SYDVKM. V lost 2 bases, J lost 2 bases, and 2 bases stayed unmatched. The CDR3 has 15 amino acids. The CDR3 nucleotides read TGTGCCAGCAGTTTACGACTAGCGGGAACCTACGAGCAGTACTTC. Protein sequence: CASSLRLAGTYEQYF.